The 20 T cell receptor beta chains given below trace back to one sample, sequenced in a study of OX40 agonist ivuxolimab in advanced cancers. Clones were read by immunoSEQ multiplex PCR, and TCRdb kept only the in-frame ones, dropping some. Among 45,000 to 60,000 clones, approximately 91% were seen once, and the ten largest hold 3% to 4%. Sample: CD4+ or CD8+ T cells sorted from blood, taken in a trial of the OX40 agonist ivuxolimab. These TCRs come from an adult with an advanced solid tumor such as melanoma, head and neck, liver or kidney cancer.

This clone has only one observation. CDR3 sequence: CASGRTGVGNEQFF. CDR3 DNA: TGTGCCAGCGGTAGGACAGGAGTAGGGAATGAGCAGTTCTTC. This chain uses TRBV6-6 with TRBJ2-1, with TRBD1 matching over 7 bases. The CDR3 extends over 14 amino acids. Germline assignment: CDR1 MNHNY and CDR2 SVGAGI (reference sequence). With 8 bases clipped from V and 7 bases from J, the junction kept 11 bases outside the gene matches.

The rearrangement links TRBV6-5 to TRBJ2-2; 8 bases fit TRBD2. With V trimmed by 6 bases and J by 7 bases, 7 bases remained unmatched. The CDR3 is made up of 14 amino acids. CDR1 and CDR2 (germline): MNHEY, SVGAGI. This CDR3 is CASRAGGEVGELFF. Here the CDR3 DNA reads TGTGCCAGCAGGGCGGGGGGCGAAGTCGGGGAGCTGTTTTTT.

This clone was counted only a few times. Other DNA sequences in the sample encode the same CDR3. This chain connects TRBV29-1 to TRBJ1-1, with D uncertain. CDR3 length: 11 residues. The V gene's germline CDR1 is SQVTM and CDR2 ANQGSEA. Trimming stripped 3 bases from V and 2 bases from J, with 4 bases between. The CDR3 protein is CSVEENTEAFF. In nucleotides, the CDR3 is TGCAGCGTTGAGGAAAACACTGAAGCTTTCTTT.

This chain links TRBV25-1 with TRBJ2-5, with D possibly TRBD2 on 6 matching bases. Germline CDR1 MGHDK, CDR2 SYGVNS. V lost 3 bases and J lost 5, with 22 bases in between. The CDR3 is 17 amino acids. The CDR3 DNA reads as TGTGCCAGCAGTGAGATTTCCGCGGGAATTTTATGGGAGACCCAGTACTTC. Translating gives CASSEISAGILWETQYF. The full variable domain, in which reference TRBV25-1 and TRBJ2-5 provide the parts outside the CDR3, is EADIYQTPRYLVIGTGKKITLECSQTMGHDKMYWYQQDPGMELHLIHYSYGVNSTEKGDLSSESTVSRIRTEHFPLTLESARPSHTSQYLCASSEISAGILWETQYFGPGTRLLVL.

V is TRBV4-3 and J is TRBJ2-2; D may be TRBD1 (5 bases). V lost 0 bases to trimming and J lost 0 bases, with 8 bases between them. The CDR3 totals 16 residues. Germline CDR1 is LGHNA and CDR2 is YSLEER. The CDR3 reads CASSQEDSPNTGELFF. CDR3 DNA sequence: TGCGCCAGCAGCCAAGAAGACAGCCCGAACACCGGGGAGCTGTTTTTT.

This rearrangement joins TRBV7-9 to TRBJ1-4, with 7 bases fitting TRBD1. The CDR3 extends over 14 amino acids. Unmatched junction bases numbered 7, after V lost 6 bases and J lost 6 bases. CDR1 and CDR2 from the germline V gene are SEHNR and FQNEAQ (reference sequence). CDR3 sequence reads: CASSNDRVDEKLFF. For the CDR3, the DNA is TGTGCCAGCAGTAACGACAGGGTGGATGAAAAACTGTTTTTT.

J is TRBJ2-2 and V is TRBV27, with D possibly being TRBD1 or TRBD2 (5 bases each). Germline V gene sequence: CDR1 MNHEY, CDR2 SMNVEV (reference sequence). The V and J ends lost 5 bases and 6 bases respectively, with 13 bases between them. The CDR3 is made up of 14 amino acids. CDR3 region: CASSPRQGAGELFF. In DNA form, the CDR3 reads TGTGCCAGCAGTCCCAGGCAGGGAGCCGGGGAGCTGTTTTTT.

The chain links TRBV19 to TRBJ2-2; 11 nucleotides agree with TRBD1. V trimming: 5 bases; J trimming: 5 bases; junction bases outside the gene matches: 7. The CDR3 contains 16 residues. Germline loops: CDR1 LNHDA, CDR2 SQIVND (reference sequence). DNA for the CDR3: TGTGCCAGTAGTTTTCAGGACAGGGGGCTGACCGGGGAGCTGTTTTTT. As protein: CASSFQDRGLTGELFF.

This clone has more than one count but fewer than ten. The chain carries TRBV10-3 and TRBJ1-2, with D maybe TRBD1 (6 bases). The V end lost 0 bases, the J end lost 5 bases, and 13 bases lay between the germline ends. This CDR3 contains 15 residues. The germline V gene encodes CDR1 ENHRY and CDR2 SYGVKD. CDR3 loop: CAISESSQGFYGYTF. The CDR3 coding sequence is TGTGCCATCAGTGAGTCGAGTCAGGGGTTTTATGGCTACACCTTC.

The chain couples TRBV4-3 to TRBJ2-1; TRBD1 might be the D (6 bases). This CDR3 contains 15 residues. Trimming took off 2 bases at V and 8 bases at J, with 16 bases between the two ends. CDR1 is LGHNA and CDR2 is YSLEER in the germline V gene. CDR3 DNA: TGCGCCAGCAGCCAAACAGGGTCGTTCTTGGATGAGCAGTTCTTC. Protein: CASSQTGSFLDEQFF.

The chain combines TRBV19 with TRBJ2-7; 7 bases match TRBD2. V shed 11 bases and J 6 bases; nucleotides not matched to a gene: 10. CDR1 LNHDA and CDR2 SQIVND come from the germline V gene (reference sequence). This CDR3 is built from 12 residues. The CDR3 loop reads CASQASGTEQYF. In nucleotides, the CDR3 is TGTGCCTCCCAGGCCAGCGGGACCGAGCAGTACTTC. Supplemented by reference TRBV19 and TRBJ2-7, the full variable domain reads DGGITQSPKYLFRKEGQNVTLSCEQNLNHDAMYWYRQDPGQGLRLIYYSQIVNDFQKGDIAEGYSVSREKKESFPLTVTSAQKNPTAFYLCASQASGTEQYFGPGTRLTVT.

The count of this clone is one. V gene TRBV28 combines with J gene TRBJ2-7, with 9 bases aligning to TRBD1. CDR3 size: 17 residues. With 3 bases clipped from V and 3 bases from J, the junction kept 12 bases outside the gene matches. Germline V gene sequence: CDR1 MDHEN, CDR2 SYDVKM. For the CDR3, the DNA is TGTGCCAGCAGTTTGACCAGCAGCGGGACAGGGAGCTACGAGCAGTACTTC. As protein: CASSLTSSGTGSYEQYF.

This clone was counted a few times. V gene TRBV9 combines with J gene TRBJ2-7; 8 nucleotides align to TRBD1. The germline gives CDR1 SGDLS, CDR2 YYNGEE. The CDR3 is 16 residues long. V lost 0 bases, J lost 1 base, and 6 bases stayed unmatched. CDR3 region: CASSVGAGGLSYEQYF. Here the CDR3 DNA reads TGTGCCAGCAGCGTAGGGGCAGGGGGCTTATCCTACGAGCAGTACTTC.

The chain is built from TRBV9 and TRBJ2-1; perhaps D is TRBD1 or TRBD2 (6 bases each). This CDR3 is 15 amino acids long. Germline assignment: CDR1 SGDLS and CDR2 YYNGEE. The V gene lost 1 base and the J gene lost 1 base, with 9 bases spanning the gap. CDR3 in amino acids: CASSVRGESYNEQFF. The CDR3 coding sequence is TGTGCCAGCAGCGTAAGGGGGGAGTCCTACAATGAGCAGTTCTTC.

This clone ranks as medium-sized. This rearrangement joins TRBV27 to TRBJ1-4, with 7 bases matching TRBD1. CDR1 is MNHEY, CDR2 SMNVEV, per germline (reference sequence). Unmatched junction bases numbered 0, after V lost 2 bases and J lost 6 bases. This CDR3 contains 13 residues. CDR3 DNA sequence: TGTGCCAGCAGTTTACAGGGGGATGAAAAACTGTTTTTT. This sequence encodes CASSLQGDEKLFF.

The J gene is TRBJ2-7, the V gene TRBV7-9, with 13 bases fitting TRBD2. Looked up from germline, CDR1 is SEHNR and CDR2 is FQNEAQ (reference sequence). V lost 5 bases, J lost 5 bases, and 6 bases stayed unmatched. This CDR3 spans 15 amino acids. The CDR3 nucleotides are TGTGCCAGCAGCCCCGGGACTAGCGGGGCCGACGAGCAGTACTTC. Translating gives CASSPGTSGADEQYF.

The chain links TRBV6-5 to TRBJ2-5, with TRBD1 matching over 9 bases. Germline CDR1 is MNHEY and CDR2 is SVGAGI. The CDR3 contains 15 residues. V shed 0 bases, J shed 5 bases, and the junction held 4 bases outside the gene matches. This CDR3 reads CASSYSDRGVETQYF. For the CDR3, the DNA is TGTGCCAGCAGTTACTCAGACAGGGGGGTTGAGACCCAGTACTTC.

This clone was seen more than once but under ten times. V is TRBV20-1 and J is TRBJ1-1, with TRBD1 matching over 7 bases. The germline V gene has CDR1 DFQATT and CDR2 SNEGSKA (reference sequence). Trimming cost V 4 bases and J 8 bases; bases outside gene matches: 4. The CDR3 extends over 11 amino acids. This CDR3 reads CSAIDRVEAFF. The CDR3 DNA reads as TGCAGTGCTATAGACAGGGTCGAAGCTTTCTTT.

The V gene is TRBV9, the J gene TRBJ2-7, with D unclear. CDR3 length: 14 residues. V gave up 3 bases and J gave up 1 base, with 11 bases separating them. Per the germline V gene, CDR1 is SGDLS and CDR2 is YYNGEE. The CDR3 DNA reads TGTGCCAGCAGCGCCCTCGGTGAGTCCTACGAGCAGTACTTC. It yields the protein CASSALGESYEQYF.

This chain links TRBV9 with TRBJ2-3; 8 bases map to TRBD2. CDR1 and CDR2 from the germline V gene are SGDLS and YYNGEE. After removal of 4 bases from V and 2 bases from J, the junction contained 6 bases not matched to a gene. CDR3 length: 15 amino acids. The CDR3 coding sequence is TGTGCCAGCAGCCCAGACGGGGGGGACACAGATACGCAGTATTTT. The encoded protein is CASSPDGGDTDTQYF.